Shown below are 27 T cell receptor beta chains from a single sample sequenced in a study of T cells in Graves' hyperthyroidism and ophthalmopathy (dated by TCRdb to about 2019). Library method: multiplex PCR. These reads were obtained on an Illumina HiSeq 2000. TCR beta CDR3 regions were amplified from RNA transcripts. For the first round of RT-PCR on the TCR CDR3, the HTBI primer set was used together with the Qiagen OneStep RT-PCR kit. The public reads were reprocessed in TCRdb via fastp at Q25 and MiXCR, keeping in-frame beta chains. Merged by CDR3 protein, the rows form single entries marked with the most common genes and DNA. The sample table records roughly 640,000 distinct CDR3 sequences; roughly a sixth of these occur just once. Around 3.3% of the sample belongs to the ten largest clones. The sample consisted of blood. The receptors were gathered from a woman aged 35 to 49 with Graves' ophthalmopathy.

This clonotype has ten or more counts. J is TRBJ2-7 and V is TRBV12-3 or TRBV12-4; weak D call: TRBD1 (5 bases). V was cut by 6 bases and J by 2 bases, with 11 bases left in between. The CDR3 sequence is 13 residues long. CDR3 loop: CASRLGQTYEQYF. In DNA form, the CDR3 reads TGTGCCAGCAGACTCGGACAAACCTACGAGCAGTACTTC.

This clonotype was counted at least ten times. This sequence joins TRBV3-1 and TRBJ2-5; 8 bases align to TRBD2. This CDR3 has 15 residues. V gave up 1 base and J gave up 4 bases; unmatched junction bases: 5. Germline CDR1 is LGHDT and CDR2 is YNNKEL (reference sequence). CDR3 sequence: CASSQVGTRAETQYF. The CDR3 nucleotides are TGTGCCAGCAGCCAAGTGGGGACTAGAGCAGAGACCCAGTACTTC.

J is TRBJ2-5 and V is TRBV30; no clear D gene. This CDR3 contains 14 residues. From germline, CDR1 is GTSNPN and CDR2 SVGIG (reference sequence). V lost 2 bases and J lost 2, with 12 bases in between. The CDR3 sequence is CAWSSELIQETQYF. CDR3 sequence (DNA): TGTGCCTGGAGTTCCGAACTGATACAAGAGACCCAGTACTTC.

This clonotype has ten or more counts. The rearrangement joins TRBV3-1 to TRBJ2-1; D not certain. Germline CDR1 is LGHDT and CDR2 is YNNKEL (reference sequence). V was pared by 0 bases and J by 10 bases, with 16 bases between. The CDR3 extends over 15 amino acids. In nucleotides, the CDR3 is TGTGCCAGCAGCCAAGATGAGATGGTAGTACGGGAGCAGTTCTTC. This gives the protein CASSQDEMVVREQFF.

The gene calls are TRBV5-6 and TRBJ2-5; D is uncertain. Trimming removed 0 bases at V and 0 bases at J, with 12 bases between. The germline V gene has CDR1 SGHDT and CDR2 YYEEEE. The CDR3 has 16 amino acids. CDR3 bases: TGTGCCAGCAGCTTGGCCGACAACCTGTACCAAGAGACCCAGTACTTC. This translates into CASSLADNLYQETQYF.

This clonotype was recorded at least ten times. The rearrangement uses TRBV30 and TRBJ2-2; 10 positions match TRBD2. CDR1 and CDR2 (germline): GTSNPN, SVGIG (reference sequence). The CDR3 runs 13 residues. V gave up 4 bases and J gave up 5 bases; unmatched junction bases: 1. This chain's CDR3 is CAWNSGRTGELFF. The CDR3 DNA sequence: TGTGCCTGGAATAGCGGGAGGACCGGGGAGCTGTTTTTT.

The chain is built from TRBV15 and TRBJ2-4, with TRBD1 matching 11 bases. CDR3 length equals 12 residues. Germline assignment: CDR1 LNHNV and CDR2 YYDKDF (reference sequence). With 8 bases clipped from V and 8 bases from J, the junction kept 2 bases outside the gene matches. This CDR3 reads CATSGQGDIQYF. The CDR3 region has the DNA TGTGCCACCTCGGGACAGGGGGACATTCAGTACTTC. Filled out from reference TRBV15 and TRBJ2-4, the complete variable domain reads DAMVIQNPRYQVTQFGKPVTLSCSQTLNHNVMYWYQQKSSQAPKLLFHYYDKDFNNEADTPDNFQSRRPNTSFCFLDIRSPGLGDTAMYLCATSGQGDIQYFGAGTRLSVL.

This sequence joins TRBV5-1 and TRBJ1-4; D is ambiguous. Germline assignment: CDR1 SGHRS and CDR2 YFSETQ. The CDR3 has 16 amino acids. With 0 bases removed from V and 3 bases from J, the gap between germline ends came to 12 bases. The CDR3 here is CASSLAKGQPNEKLFF. The CDR3 nucleotides read TGCGCCAGCAGCTTGGCCAAAGGGCAGCCTAATGAAAAACTGTTTTTT. Together with reference TRBV5-1 and TRBJ1-4, the CDR3 gives the full variable domain: KAGVTQTPRYLIKTRGQQVTLSCSPISGHRSVSWYQQTPGQGLQFLFEYFSETQRNKGNFPGRFSGRQFSNSRSEMNVSTLELGDSALYLCASSLAKGQPNEKLFFGSGTQLSVL.

V and J are TRBV24-1 and TRBJ2-5; perhaps TRBD2 as D (6 bases). The length of the CDR3 is 19 residues. V was pared by 3 bases and J by 5 bases, with 27 bases between. Germline CDR1 is KGHDR and CDR2 is SFDVKD. In DNA form, the CDR3 reads TGTGCCACCAGTGATCCTTCTGAAAACAGAAGAGCGGGTTGGGAGACCCAGTACTTC. Translating it yields CATSDPSENRRAGWETQYF.

This chain joins TRBV14 and TRBJ2-3, with TRBD2 matching 10 bases. Germline assignment: CDR1 SGHDN and CDR2 FVKESK. The junction had 3 bases not matched to a gene; V was cut back by 2 bases and J by 4 bases. The CDR3 covers 15 residues. The CDR3 DNA reads as TGTGCCAGCAGCCAACTAGCGGGAGTTTCAGATACGCAGTATTTT. Amino acid sequence: CASSQLAGVSDTQYF.

The chain has TRBV11-3 and TRBJ2-2; weak D call: TRBD1 (6 bases). The germline gives CDR1 SGHNT, CDR2 YENEEA. V gave up 0 bases and J gave up 7 bases, with 12 bases separating them. The CDR3 is 15 amino acids. CDR3 amino acids: CASSLEGSRGGELFF. The CDR3 region has the DNA TGTGCCAGCAGCTTAGAAGGTTCCAGGGGCGGGGAGCTGTTTTTT.

This clonotype was counted a few times. This chain links TRBV7-9 with TRBJ1-4; tentatively, D is TRBD1 (6 bases). The CDR3 is 14 residues long. Per the germline V gene, CDR1 is SEHNR and CDR2 is FQNEAQ (reference sequence). V was clipped by 7 bases and J by 3 bases, with 12 bases between them. CDR3 protein: CASTRGGSNEKLFF. CDR3 bases: TGTGCCAGCACCCGAGGGGGGTCTAATGAAAAACTGTTTTTT.

V gene TRBV7-2 combines with J gene TRBJ2-4, with D tentatively TRBD1 (5 bases). V gave up 5 bases and J gave up 1 base, with 15 bases separating them. The CDR3 is 16 amino acids. Germline values: CDR1 SGHTA, CDR2 FQGNSA. In nucleotides, the CDR3 is TGTGCCAGCAGCGGAGACAGTCTCCTGGCCAAAAACATTCAGTACTTC. This codes for CASSGDSLLAKNIQYF.

This clonotype has just a few counts. V usage is TRBV20-1 and J usage is TRBJ2-3, with D uncertain. This CDR3 has 12 amino acids. Germline lookup yields CDR1 DFQATT and CDR2 SNEGSKA (reference sequence). Trimming took off 7 bases at V and 0 bases at J, with 8 bases between the two ends. CDR3 in amino acids: CSVLDSTDTQYF. DNA of the CDR3: TGCAGTGTCCTGGACAGCACAGATACGCAGTATTTT.

This clonotype was observed a few times. The chain is built from TRBV27 and TRBJ2-2; the match to TRBD1 covers 8 bases. CDR3 length: 16 residues. CDR1 and CDR2 from the germline V gene are MNHEY and SMNVEV (reference sequence). J gave up 3 bases and V 8 bases, and 11 bases lay outside the gene matches. Written as DNA, the CDR3 is TGTGCCAGCGGGATCAGGGGGCGCCGGGACACCGGGGAGCTGTTTTTT. Its translation: CASGIRGRRDTGELFF.

This clonotype has at least ten counts. The V and J genes are TRBV20-1 and TRBJ2-7, with D possibly being TRBD2 (6 bases). Trimming took off 6 bases at V and 3 bases at J, with 18 bases between the two ends. CDR1 and CDR2 from the germline V gene are DFQATT and SNEGSKA (reference sequence). CDR3 size: 14 residues. The DNA of the CDR3 is TGCAGTGCATTGCCGGGACGCGGGGACTACGAGCAGTACTTC. It encodes CSALPGRGDYEQYF.

This clonotype occurred many times. The chain links TRBV6-6 to TRBJ2-5, with 12 positions matching TRBD1. Germline values: CDR1 MNHNY, CDR2 SVGAGI (reference sequence). J gave up 5 bases and V 2 bases, and 9 bases lay outside the gene matches. The CDR3 spans 17 residues. This CDR3 is CASSYGTGGSVGETQYF. The DNA for the CDR3 is TGTGCCAGCAGTTACGGGACAGGGGGCTCGGTCGGGGAGACCCAGTACTTC.

This clonotype was seen at least ten times. This chain links TRBV5-1 with TRBJ2-1; 7 bases are shared with TRBD2. The CDR3 length is 15 residues. V was pared by 0 bases and J by 6 bases, with 6 bases of the junction left unmatched. CDR1 is SGHRS, CDR2 YFSETQ, per germline. The chain's CDR3 is CASSLAAGTSNEQFF. CDR3 DNA sequence: TGCGCCAGCAGCTTGGCAGCGGGAACCTCCAATGAGCAGTTCTTC.

Worth noting for this clonotype: A much larger clone lies a single base off, so this may be a read error. The chain has TRBV20-1 and TRBJ2-1; D remains ambiguous. Germline CDR1 is DFQATT and CDR2 is SNEGSKA (reference sequence). The CDR3 spans 12 residues. CDR3 DNA sequence: TGCAGCCGAGGCGGCCTTCACAATGAGCAGTTCTTC. Translated: CSRGGLHNEQFF.

The chain recombines TRBV5-1 with TRBJ2-3; 7 bases map to TRBD2. This CDR3 has 19 residues. Germline CDR1 reads SGHRS; CDR2 reads YFSETQ. The junction had 14 bases not matched to a gene; V was cut back by 0 bases and J by 1 base. CDR3 residues: CASSLGSGLGISGTDTQYF. In DNA, the CDR3 is TGCGCCAGCAGCTTGGGATCCGGACTAGGGATTTCCGGCACAGATACGCAGTATTTT.

This clonotype was seen a few times. V is TRBV6-1 and J is TRBJ1-2; no reliable D call. The CDR3 totals 13 residues. Trimming took off 6 bases at V and 8 bases at J, with 16 bases between the two ends. Germline V gene data show CDR1 as MNHNS and CDR2 as SASEGT. The CDR3 DNA reads as TGTGCCAGCAGCCCTAGGTCGGGCGCGGGCTACACCTTC. Translation: CASSPRSGAGYTF.

This clonotype was detected ten times or more. The V call is TRBV2, the J call TRBJ2-3, with a possible D match to TRBD2 (6 bases). The V and J ends lost 2 bases and 6 bases respectively, with 21 bases between them. Per the germline V gene, CDR1 is SNHLY and CDR2 is FYNNEI. The CDR3 runs 17 residues. CDR3 residues: CASSERFGVRGNDTQYF. Here the CDR3 DNA reads TGTGCCAGCAGTGAAAGGTTTGGAGTTCGGGGGAACGATACGCAGTATTTT.

Ten or more counts support this clonotype. The rearrangement joins TRBV3-1 to TRBJ2-3, with D tentatively TRBD2 (6 bases). Germline V CDR1 and CDR2: LGHDT, YNNKEL (reference sequence). V lost 8 bases and J 5 bases, leaving 17 bases between the germline ends. The CDR3 consists of 14 residues. The CDR3 DNA follows: TGTGCCAGCGGAACCGGGAGTTTCGGAGATACGCAGTATTTT. It translates to CASGTGSFGDTQYF.

Ten or more counts support this clonotype. The V gene is TRBV11-2, the J gene TRBJ2-2; tentative D call: TRBD2 (5 bases). Germline assignment: CDR1 SGHAT and CDR2 FQNNGV. The CDR3 is 14 residues long. The V end was cut by 6 bases, the J end by 0 bases, with 8 bases between. CDR3 loop: CASRAAANTGELFF. CDR3 sequence (DNA): TGTGCCAGCAGAGCGGCCGCGAACACCGGGGAGCTGTTTTTT.

This clonotype is a singleton in its sample. Since a much larger clone is just one base distant, this may be a read error. V is TRBV3-1 and J is TRBJ2-5, with D maybe TRBD1 (5 bases). This CDR3 comprises 13 residues. Germline CDR1 and CDR2: LGHDT and YNNKEL (reference sequence). The V end was cut by 8 bases, the J end by 8 bases, with 18 bases between. This CDR3 is CASAGTPWTTQYF. DNA for the CDR3: TGTGCCAGCGCTGGTACGCCTTGGACAACCCAGTACTTC.

This clonotype was seen more than once but under ten times. The chain links TRBV20-1 to TRBJ2-1, with D perhaps matching TRBD1 (5 bases). CDR3 length: 14 residues. V lost 1 base and J 5 bases, leaving 12 bases between the germline ends. CDR1 is DFQATT, CDR2 SNEGSKA, per germline (reference sequence). The CDR3 DNA sequence: TGCAGTGCTAGAGTAAAAGGGGATCACAATGAGCAGTTCTTC. Encoded protein: CSARVKGDHNEQFF.

J is TRBJ2-3 and V is TRBV6-2 or TRBV6-3, with D perhaps TRBD2 (6 bases). Between the trimmed V and J ends, which lost 4 bases and 8 bases, there was a span of 16 bases. From germline, CDR1 is MNHEY and CDR2 SVGEGT. The CDR3 sequence is 14 residues long. CDR3 loop: CASSSATRRGTQYF. The DNA of the CDR3 is TGTGCCAGCAGTTCAGCGACTAGACGGGGTACGCAGTATTTT.